This T cell receptor beta chain was sequenced in a study of molecular identifiers for immune sequencing clone quantification. TCRdb recomputed calls from the PCR reads with MiXCR, one row per CDR3 protein. The sample has 400,000 to 600,000 distinct CDR3 sequences, about 21% seen once; the top ten hold about 0.78%. The length of the CDR3 is 14 residues. Trimming shortened V by 0 bases and J by 4 bases, and 10 bases separated the two germline ends. Germline loops: CDR1 SGDLS, CDR2 YYNGEE. The V and J genes are TRBV9 and TRBJ1-1, with TRBD1 as a possible D gene (5 bases). The sequencing sample was made of naive CD8+ T cells from blood, with Jurkat cell RNA spiked in. Subset reported: FACS-sorted CD8+CD4-CCR7+CD45RA+ naive T cells. The sequence was collected from a human donor in good health. Some libraries in this study had Jurkat cell RNA spiked in. CDR3 DNA sequence: TGTGCCAGCAGCGTAGAAGGGCAGGGCACTGAAGCTTTCTTT. It is translated as CASSVEGQGTEAFF.